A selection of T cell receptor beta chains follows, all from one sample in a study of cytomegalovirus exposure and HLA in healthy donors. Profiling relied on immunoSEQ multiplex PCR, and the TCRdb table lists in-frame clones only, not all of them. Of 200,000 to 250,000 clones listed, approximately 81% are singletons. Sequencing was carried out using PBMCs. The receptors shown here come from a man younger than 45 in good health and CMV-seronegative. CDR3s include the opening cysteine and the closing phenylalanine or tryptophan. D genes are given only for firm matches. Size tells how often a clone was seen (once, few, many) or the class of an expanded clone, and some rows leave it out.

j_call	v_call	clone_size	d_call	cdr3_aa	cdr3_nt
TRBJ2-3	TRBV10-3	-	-	CAISESLRTASTDTQYF	TGTGCCATCAGTGAGTCACTGAGGACAGCTAGCACAGATACGCAGTATTTT
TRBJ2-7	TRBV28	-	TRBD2	CASTSALSGGAGEQYF	TGTGCCAGCACCTCTGCATTGAGCGGGGGGGCGGGGGAGCAGTACTTC
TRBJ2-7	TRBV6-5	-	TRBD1	CASSPGTGSYEQYF	TGTGCCAGCAGTCCCGGGACAGGCTCCTACGAGCAGTACTTC
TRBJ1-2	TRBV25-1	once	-	CASSGRWGENNYGYTF	TGTGCCAGCAGTGGGCGCTGGGGCGAGAATAACTATGGCTACACCTTC
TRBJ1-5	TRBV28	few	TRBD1	CASSSYSGTGGRQPQHF	TGTGCCAGCAGTAGTTATTCCGGGACAGGGGGAAGACAGCCCCAGCATTTT
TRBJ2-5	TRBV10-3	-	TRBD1	CAISRTGQETQYF	TGTGCCATCAGTCGGACAGGCCAAGAGACCCAGTACTTC
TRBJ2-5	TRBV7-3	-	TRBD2	CASSLTGGIGTQYF	TGTGCCAGCAGCTTAACGGGGGGGATTGGGACCCAGTACTTC
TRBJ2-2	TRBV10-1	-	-	CASSETRGSNTGELFF	TGCGCCAGCAGTGAGACGAGGGGGTCGAACACCGGGGAGCTGTTTTTT
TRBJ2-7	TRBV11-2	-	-	CASSLVQGMVYEQYF	TGTGCCAGCAGCTTAGTCCAGGGGATGGTCTACGAGCAGTACTTC
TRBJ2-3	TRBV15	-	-	CATSVHRDTQYF	TGTGCCACCAGCGTTCACAGGGATACGCAGTATTTT
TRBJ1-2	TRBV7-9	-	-	CASSPHIQNYGYTF	TGTGCCAGCAGCCCCCACATCCAGAACTATGGCTACACCTTC
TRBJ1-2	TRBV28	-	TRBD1	CASSPGGAGGYTF	TGTGCCAGCAGTCCAGGGGGCGCGGGGGGCTACACCTTC
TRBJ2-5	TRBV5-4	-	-	CASSGPSEPETQYF	TGTGCCAGCAGCGGTCCTAGCGAGCCAGAGACCCAGTACTTC
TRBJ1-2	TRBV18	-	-	CASSPVSKPSEGGYTF	TGTGCCAGCTCACCTGTGTCGAAGCCATCGGAGGGAGGCTACACCTTC
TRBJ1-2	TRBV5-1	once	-	CASSALVFGEGGASYGYTF	TGCGCCAGCAGCGCGCTAGTATTCGGCGAGGGCGGAGCAAGCTATGGCTACACCTTC
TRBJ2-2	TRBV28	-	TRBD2	CASSFSRGGQFTGELFF	TGTGCCAGCAGTTTCTCGCGGGGGGGCCAGTTCACCGGGGAGCTGTTTTTT
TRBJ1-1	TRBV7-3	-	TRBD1	CASSLTQGAEAFF	TGTGCCAGCAGCTTAACCCAGGGGGCTGAAGCTTTCTTT
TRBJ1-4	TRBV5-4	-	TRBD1	CASSAGDRGLGTNEKLFF	TGTGCCAGCAGCGCCGGGGACAGGGGGCTGGGAACTAATGAAAAACTGTTTTTT
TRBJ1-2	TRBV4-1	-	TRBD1	CASSGTGGSAGTRYGYTF	TGCGCCAGCAGCGGGACAGGGGGGTCGGCGGGGACTCGGTATGGCTACACCTTC
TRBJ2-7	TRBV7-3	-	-	CASSPTGLPYEQYF	TGTGCCAGCAGCCCGACAGGTCTTCCCTACGAGCAGTACTTC